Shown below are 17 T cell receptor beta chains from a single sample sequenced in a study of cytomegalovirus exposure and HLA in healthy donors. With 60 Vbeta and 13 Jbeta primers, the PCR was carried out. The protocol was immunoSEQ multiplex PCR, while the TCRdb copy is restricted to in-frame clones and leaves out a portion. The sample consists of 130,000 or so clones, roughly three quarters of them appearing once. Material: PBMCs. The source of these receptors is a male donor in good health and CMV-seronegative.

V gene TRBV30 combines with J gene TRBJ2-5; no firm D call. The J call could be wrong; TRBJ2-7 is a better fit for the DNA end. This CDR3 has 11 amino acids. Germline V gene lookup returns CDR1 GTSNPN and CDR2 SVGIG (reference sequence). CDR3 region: CAWSVRNEQYF. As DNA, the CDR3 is TGTGCCTGGAGTGTCCGAAACGAGCAGTACTTC.

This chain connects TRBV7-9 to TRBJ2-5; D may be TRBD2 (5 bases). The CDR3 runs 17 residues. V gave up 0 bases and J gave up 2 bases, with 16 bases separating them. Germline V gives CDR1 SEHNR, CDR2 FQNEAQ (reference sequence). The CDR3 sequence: CASSLAREGPEQETQYF. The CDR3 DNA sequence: TGTGCCAGCAGCTTAGCGCGAGAGGGCCCGGAACAAGAGACCCAGTACTTC.

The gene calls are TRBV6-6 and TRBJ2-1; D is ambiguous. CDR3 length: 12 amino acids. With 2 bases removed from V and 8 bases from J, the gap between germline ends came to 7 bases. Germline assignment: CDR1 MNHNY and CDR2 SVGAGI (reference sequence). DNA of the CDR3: TGTGCCAGCAGTTACGCGAGGTATGAGCAGTTCTTC. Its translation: CASSYARYEQFF.

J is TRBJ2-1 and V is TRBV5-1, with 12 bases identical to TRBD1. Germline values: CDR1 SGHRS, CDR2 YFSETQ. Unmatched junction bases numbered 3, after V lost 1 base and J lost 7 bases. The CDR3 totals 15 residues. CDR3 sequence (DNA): TGCGCCAGCAGCTTGAGGGACAGGGGGCTTAATGAGCAGTTCTTC. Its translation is CASSLRDRGLNEQFF.

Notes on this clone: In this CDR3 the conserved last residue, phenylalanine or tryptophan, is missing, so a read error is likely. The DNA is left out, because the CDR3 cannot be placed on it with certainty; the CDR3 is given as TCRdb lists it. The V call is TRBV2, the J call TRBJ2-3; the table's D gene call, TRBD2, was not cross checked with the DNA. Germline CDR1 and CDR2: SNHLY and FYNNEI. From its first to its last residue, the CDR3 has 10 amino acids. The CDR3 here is CASLAGDLAR.

CDR3 protein: CSVVTGLIQYF. CDR3 bases: TGCAGCGTTGTTACTGGGCTCATTCAGTACTTC. The chain employs TRBV29-1 and TRBJ2-4, with D unresolved. The V and J ends lost 4 bases and 9 bases respectively, with 10 bases between them. The CDR3 is 11 residues long. Germline V gene lookup returns CDR1 SQVTM and CDR2 ANQGSEA.

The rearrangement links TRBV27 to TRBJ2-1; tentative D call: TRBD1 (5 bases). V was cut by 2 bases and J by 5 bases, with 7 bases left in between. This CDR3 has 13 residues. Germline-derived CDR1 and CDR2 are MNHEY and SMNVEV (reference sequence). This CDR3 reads CASSLGAHNEQFF. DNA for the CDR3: TGTGCCAGCAGTTTAGGGGCCCACAATGAGCAGTTCTTC.

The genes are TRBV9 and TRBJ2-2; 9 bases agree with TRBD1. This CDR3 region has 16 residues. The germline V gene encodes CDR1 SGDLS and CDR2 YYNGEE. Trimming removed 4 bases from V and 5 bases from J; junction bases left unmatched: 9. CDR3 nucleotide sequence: TGTGCCAGCAGCATAACAGGGGGCTCACGGACCGGGGAGCTGTTTTTT. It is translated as CASSITGGSRTGELFF.

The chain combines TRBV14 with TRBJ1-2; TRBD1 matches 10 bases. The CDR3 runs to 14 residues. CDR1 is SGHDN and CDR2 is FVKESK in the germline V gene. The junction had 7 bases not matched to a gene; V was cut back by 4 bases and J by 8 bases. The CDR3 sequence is CASSPDRGLRGYTF. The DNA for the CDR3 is TGTGCCAGCAGCCCCGACAGGGGGCTAAGGGGCTACACCTTC.

CDR3: CASSPGPGGAGYTF. In nucleotides, the CDR3 is TGCGCCAGCAGCCCCGGACCGGGAGGGGCGGGCTACACCTTC. The rearrangement joins TRBV5-1 to TRBJ1-2, with a tentative D call TRBD1 (5 bases). CDR1 and CDR2 (germline): SGHRS, YFSETQ. The CDR3 covers 14 residues. The V end was cut by 4 bases, the J end by 8 bases, with 18 bases between.

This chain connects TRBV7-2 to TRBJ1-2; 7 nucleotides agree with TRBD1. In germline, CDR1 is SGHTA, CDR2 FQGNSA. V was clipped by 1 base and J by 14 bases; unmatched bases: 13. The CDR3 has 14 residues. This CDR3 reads CASSLGGEGGVATF. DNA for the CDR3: TGTGCCAGCAGCTTAGGCGGGGAAGGGGGCGTAGCTACCTTC. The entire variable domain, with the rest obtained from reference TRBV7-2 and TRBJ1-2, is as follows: GAGVSQSPSNKVTEKGKDVELRCDPISGHTALYWYRQSLGQGLEFLIYFQGNSAPDKSGLPSDRFSAERTGGSVSTLTIQRTQQEDSAVYLCASSLGGEGGVATFGSGTRLTVV.

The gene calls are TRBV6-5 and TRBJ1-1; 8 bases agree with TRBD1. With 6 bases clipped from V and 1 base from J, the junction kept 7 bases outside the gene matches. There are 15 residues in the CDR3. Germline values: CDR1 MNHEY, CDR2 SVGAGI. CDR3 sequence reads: CASRGVGTGNTEAFF. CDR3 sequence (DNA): TGTGCCAGCAGGGGGGTAGGGACAGGGAACACTGAAGCTTTCTTT.

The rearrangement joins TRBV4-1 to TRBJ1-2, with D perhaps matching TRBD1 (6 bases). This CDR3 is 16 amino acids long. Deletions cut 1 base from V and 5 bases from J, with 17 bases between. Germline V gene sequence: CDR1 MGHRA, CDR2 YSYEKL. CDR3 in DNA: TGCGCCAGCAGCCAAGCCGCTGATACAGGGCGTTATGGCTACACCTTC. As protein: CASSQAADTGRYGYTF.

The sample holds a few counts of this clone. CDR3 in amino acids: CAISAKGTGVYEQYF. The CDR3 region has the DNA TGTGCCATCAGTGCGAAGGGGACTGGGGTCTACGAGCAGTACTTC. The V and J genes are TRBV10-3 and TRBJ2-7, with TRBD2 as a possible D gene (6 bases). Germline CDR1 reads ENHRY; CDR2 reads SYGVKD. Trimming left V 4 bases short and J 3 bases short, with 16 bases between. This CDR3 has 15 residues.

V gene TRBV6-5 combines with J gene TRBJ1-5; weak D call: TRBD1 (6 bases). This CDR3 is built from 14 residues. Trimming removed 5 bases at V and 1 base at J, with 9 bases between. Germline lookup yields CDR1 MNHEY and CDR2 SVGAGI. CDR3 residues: CASSVRGSNQPQHF. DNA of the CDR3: TGTGCCAGCAGTGTAAGGGGGAGCAATCAGCCCCAGCATTTT.

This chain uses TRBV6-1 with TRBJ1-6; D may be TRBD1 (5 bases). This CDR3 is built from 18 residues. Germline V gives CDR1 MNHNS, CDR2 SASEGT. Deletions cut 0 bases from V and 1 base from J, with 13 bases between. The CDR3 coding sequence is TGTGCCAGCAGTGAAGCTCCCAGGGTAGGATCCTATAATTCACCCCTCCACTTT. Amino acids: CASSEAPRVGSYNSPLHF.

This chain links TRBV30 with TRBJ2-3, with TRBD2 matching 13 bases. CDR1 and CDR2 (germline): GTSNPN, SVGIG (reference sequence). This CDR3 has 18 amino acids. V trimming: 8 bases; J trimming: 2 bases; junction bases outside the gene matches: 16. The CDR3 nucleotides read TGTGCCCGACTCAATGATTCGGGACTAGCGGGGCACACAGATACGCAGTATTTT. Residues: CARLNDSGLAGHTDTQYF.